This TCR beta chain was identified in a study of blood T cell repertoires in COVID-19 (dated by TCRdb to about 2020). The study in broad terms: The collaborator samples originated in the United States, Italy and Spain and spanned the acute and convalescent phases of COVID-19. The dataset comprised deeply sampled blood TCRbeta repertoires from subjects exposed to, actively infected with, or recovered from COVID-19. A freely available public database, intended as a resource for researchers studying the immune response to SARS-CoV-2, is where the repertoires were released. The samples were drawn from two sources: the first 160 participants of the ongoing ImmuneRACE study, and 950 to 1,500 subjects contributed by 6 global collaborators. Where HLA class I and class II types were available, the types were taken from metadata supplied by the sample provider, not from assay-based typing. The sample metadata nearly always contained a de-identified subject ID, COVID-19 status, age in years and sex. The material from the prospective study consisted of cDNA or gDNA derived from T cells, B-cell-depleted T cells, or PBMCs. General conclusions and limits of the study: The amount of clinical and demographic metadata varied by source and participant and was provided uncurated.

Remarks on this clone: Its recognized antigen is unknown. Base-call qualities are not available, and no considerably larger clone is one nucleotide away.

TCRbeta CDR3 regions were amplified from genomic DNA using the immunoSEQ Assay, a bias-controlled multiplex PCR. In the paper's pipeline: The number of nucleated cells in each sample was estimated from the amplification of reference gene primers within the assay. To quantify the absolute abundance of each unique TCRbeta CDR3 rearrangement, sequence reads were collapsed and filtered. For each sample, productive Simpson clonality was calculated by taking the square root of Simpson's diversity index across productive rearrangements. This immuneACCESS table, as held by TCRdb, lists in-frame sequences with V and J called but not all clones. Of the missing ones, under half trace to an unresolved V gene in checked studies; the others have no known cause. That table gives V, J and clone size, and the DNA gave D and trimming. The sample has a few hundred thousand clones on record, 86% of them singletons. The ten largest clones take up roughly 7.2% of the sample.

Between the V and J ends, shortened by 7 bases and 4 bases respectively, the junction contains 13 bases. Its CDR3 holds 13 amino acids, cysteine through phenylalanine. Only the CDR3 part of the read is kept: 39 bases, read in frame from the first base. For CDR1 and CDR2, the germline V gene (reference sequence) lists LNHDA and SQIVND. In Seattle, one collaborating source enrolled patients while the infection was active and tracked those patients longitudinally over the course of disease. Collaborating institutions collected whole blood in K2EDTA tubes following their own protocols. For TCRbeta analysis, collaborator samples were shipped as frozen whole blood, as isolated PBMCs, or as DNA extracted from either sample type.

This receptor chain uses TRBV19 and TRBJ1-1, and perhaps TRBD1 as D gene, on 5 matching bases. This clonotype was obtained from a woman in her fifties or sixties with COVID-19, enrolled during active disease. Sequencing used peripheral blood. The CDR3 is CASKRGVSTEAFF. The DNA sequence is as follows: TGTGCCAGTAAACGGGGGGTGAGCACTGAAGCTTTCTTT.